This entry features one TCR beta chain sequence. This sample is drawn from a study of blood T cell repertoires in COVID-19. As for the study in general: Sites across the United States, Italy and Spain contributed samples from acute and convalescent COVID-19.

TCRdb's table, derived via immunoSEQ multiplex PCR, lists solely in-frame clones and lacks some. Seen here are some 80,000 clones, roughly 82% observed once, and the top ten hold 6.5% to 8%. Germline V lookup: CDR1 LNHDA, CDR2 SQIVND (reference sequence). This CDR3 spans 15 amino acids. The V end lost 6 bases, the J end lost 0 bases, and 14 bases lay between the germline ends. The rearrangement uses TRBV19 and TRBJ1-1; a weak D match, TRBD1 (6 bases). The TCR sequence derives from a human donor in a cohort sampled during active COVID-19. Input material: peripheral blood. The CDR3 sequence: CASRETGVMNTEAFF. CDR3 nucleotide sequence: TGTGCCAGTAGGGAGACAGGAGTCATGAACACTGAAGCTTTCTTT.